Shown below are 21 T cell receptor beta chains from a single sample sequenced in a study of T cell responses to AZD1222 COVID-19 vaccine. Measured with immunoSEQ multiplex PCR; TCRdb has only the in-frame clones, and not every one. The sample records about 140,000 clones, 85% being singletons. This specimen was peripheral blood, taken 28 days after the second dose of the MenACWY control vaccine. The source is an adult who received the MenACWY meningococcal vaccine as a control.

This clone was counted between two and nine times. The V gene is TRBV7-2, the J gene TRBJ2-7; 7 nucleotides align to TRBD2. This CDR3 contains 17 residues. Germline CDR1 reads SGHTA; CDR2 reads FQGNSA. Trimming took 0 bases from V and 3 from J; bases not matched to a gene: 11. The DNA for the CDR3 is TGTGCCAGCAGCTTAGCTGGGTCGGGGGGAGCAATCTACGAGCAGTACTTC. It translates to CASSLAGSGGAIYEQYF.

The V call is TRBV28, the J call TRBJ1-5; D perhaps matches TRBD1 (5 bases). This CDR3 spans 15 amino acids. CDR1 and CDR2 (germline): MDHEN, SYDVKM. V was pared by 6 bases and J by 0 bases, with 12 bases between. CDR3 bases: TGTGCCAGCAGCCGCCGAGGACATAGCAATCAGCCCCAGCATTTT. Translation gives CASSRRGHSNQPQHF. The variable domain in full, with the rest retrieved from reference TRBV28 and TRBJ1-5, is DVKVTQSSRYLVKRTGEKVFLECVQDMDHENMFWYRQDPGLGLRLIYFSYDVKMKEKGDIPEGYSVSREKKERFSLILESASTNQTSMYLCASSRRGHSNQPQHFGDGTRLSIL.

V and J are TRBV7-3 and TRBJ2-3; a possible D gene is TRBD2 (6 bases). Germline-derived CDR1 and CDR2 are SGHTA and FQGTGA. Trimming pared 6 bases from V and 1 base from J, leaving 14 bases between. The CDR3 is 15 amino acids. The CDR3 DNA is TGTGCCAGCAGTCGAACTAGCTTTGGCACAGATACGCAGTATTTT. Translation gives CASSRTSFGTDTQYF.

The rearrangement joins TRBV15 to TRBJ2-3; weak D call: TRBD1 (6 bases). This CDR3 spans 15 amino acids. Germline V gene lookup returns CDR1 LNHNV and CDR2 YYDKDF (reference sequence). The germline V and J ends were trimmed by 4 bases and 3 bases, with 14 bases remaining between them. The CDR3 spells CATSIPRGRTDTQYF. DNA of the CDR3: TGTGCCACCAGCATACCCAGGGGAAGGACAGATACGCAGTATTTT.

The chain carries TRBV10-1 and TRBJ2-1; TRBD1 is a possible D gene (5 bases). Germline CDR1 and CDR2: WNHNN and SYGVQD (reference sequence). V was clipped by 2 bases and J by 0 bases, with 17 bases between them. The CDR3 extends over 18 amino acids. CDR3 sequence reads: CASSEGQGRMGSYNEQFF. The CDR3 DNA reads TGCGCCAGCAGTGAGGGGCAGGGCAGAATGGGCTCCTACAATGAGCAGTTCTTC.

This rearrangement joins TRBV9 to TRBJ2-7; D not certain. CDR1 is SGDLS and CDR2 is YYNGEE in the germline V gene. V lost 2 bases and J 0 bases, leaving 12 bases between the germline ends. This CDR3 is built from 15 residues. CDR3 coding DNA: TGTGCCAGCAGCGTTGGGGTCGGATTCTCCTACGAGCAGTACTTC. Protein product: CASSVGVGFSYEQYF.

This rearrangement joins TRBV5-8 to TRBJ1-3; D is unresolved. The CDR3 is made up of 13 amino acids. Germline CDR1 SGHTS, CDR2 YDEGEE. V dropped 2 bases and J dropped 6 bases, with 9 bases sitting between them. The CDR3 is CASSFYQLNTIYF. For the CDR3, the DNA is TGTGCCAGCAGCTTCTACCAGTTAAACACCATATATTTT.

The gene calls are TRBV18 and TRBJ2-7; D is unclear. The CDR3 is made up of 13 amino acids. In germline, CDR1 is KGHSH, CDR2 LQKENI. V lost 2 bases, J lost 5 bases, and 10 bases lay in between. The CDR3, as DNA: TGTGCCAGCTCACCAAGGGTTCGGGACGAGCAGTACGTC. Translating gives CASSPRVRDEQYV.

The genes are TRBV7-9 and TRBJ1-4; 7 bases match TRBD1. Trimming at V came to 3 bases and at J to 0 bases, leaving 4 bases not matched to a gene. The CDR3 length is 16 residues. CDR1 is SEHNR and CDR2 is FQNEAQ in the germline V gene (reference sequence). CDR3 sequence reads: CASSFLGTATNEKLFF. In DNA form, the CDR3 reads TGTGCCAGCAGCTTTCTCGGGACAGCAACTAATGAAAAACTGTTTTTT.

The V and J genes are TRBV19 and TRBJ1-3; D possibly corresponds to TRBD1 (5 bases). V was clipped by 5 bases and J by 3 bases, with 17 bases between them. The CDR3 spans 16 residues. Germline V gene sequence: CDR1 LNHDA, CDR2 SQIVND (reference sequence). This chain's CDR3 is CASSLPVGGFGNTIYF. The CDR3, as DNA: TGTGCCAGTAGTCTCCCCGTGGGGGGATTTGGAAACACCATATATTTT. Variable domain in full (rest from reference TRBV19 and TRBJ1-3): DGGITQSPKYLFRKEGQNVTLSCEQNLNHDAMYWYRQDPGQGLRLIYYSQIVNDFQKGDIAEGYSVSREKKESFPLTVTSAQKNPTAFYLCASSLPVGGFGNTIYFGEGSWLTVV.

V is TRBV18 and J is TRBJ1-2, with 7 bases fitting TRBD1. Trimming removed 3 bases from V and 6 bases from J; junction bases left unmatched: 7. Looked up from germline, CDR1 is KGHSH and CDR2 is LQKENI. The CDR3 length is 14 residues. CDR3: CASSPSTGVDGYTF. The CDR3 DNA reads TGTGCCAGCTCACCTTCAACAGGGGTGGATGGCTACACCTTC.

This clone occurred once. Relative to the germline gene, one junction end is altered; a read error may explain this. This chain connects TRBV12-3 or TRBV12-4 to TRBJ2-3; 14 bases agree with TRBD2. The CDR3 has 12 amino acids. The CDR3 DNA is TGTGCCAGCAGTTCGGGACTAGCGGGGGTGAATTTT. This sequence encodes CASSSGLAGVNF.

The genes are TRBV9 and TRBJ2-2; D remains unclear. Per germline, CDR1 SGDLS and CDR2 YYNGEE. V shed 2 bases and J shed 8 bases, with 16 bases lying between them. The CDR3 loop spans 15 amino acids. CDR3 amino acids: CASSVWALAPGELFF. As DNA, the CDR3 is TGTGCCAGCAGCGTTTGGGCCCTCGCTCCGGGGGAGCTGTTTTTT.

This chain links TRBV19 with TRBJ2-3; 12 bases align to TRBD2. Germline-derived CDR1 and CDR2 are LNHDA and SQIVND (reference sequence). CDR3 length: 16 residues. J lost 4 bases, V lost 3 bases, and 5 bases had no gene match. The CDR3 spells CASSILASGRADTQYF. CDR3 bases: TGTGCCAGTAGTATTCTGGCTAGCGGGAGGGCAGATACGCAGTATTTT.

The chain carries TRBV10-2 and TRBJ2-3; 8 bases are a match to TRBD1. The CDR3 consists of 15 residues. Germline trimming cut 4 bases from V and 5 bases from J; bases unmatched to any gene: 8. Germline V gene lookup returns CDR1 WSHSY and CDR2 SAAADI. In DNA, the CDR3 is TGCGCCAGCAGTGGGGCAGGGGGCTCACAAGATACGCAGTATTTT. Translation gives CASSGAGGSQDTQYF.

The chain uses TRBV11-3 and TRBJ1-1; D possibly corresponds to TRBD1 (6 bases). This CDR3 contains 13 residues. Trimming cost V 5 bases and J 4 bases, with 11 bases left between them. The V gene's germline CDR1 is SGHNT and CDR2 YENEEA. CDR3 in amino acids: CASSRRGATEAFF. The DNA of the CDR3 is TGTGCCAGCAGCCGACGGGGGGCCACTGAAGCTTTCTTT.

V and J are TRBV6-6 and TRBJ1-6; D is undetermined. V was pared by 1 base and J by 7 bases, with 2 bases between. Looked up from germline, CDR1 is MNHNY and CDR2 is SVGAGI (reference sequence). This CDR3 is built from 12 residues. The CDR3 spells CASSYLNSPLHF. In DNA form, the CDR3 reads TGTGCCAGCAGTTACTTAAATTCACCCCTCCACTTT.

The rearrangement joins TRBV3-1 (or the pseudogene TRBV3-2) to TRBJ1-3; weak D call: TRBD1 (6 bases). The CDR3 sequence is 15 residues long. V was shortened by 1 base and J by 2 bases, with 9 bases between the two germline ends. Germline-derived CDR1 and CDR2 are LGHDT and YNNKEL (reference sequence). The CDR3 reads CASSQAGAPGNTIYF. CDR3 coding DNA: TGTGCCAGCAGCCAAGCGGGGGCGCCTGGAAACACCATATATTTT.

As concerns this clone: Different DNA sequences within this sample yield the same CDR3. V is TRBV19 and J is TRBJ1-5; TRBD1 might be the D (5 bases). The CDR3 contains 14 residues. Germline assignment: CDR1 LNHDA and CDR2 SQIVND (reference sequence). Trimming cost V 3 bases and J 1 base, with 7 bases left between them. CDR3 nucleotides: TGTGCCAGTAGTATCCGGGACAGCAATCAGCCCCAGCATTTT. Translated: CASSIRDSNQPQHF.

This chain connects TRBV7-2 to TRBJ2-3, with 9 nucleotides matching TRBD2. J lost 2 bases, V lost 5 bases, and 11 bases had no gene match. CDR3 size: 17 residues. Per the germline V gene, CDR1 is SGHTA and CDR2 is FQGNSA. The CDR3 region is CASSRRGVAGDTDTQYF. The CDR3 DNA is TGTGCCAGCAGCCGCCGGGGGGTAGCGGGGGACACAGATACGCAGTATTTT.

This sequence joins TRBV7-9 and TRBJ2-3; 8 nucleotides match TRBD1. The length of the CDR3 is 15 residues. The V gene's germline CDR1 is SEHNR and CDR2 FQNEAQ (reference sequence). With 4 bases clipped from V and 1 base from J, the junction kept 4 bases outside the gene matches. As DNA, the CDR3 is TGTGCCAGCAGCTGGACGGGACAGGGCACAGATACGCAGTATTTT. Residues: CASSWTGQGTDTQYF. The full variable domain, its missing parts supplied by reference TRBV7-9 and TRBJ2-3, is DTGVSQNPRHKITKRGQNVTFRCDPISEHNRLYWYRQTLGQGPEFLTYFQNEAQLEKSRLLSDRFSAERPKGSFSTLEIQRTEQGDSAMYLCASSWTGQGTDTQYFGPGTRLTVL.